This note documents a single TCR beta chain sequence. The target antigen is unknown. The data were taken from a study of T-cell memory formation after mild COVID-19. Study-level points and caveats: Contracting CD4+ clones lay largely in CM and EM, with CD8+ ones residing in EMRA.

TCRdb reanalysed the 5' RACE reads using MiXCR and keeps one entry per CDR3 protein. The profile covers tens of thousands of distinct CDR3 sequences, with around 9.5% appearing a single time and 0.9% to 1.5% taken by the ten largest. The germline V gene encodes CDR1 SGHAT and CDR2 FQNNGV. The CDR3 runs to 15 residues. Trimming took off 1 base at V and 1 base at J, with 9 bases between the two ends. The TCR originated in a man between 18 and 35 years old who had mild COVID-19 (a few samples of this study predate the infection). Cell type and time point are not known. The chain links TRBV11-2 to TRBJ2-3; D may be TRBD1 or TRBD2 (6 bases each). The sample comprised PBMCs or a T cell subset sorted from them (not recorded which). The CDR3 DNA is TGTGCCAGCAGCTTAGGGGGGGCCCGCACAGATACGCAGTATTTT. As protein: CASSLGGARTDTQYF.